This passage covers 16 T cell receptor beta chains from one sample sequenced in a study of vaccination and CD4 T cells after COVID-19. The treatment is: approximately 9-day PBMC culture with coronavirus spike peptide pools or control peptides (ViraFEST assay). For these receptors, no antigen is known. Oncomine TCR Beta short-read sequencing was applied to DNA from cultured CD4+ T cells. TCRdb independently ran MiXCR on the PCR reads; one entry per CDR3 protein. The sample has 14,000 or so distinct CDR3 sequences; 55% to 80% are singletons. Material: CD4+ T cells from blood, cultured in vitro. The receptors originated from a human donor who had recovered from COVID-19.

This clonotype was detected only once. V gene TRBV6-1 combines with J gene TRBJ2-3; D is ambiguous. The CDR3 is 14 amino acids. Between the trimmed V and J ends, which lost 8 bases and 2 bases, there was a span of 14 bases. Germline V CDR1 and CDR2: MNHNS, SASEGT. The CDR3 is CASAQQPYTDTQYF. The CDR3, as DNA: TGTGCCAGCGCCCAACAACCCTACACAGATACGCAGTATTTT.

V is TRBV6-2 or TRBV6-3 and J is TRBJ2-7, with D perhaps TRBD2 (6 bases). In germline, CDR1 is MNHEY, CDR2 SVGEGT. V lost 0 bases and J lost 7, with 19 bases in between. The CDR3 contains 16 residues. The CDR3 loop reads CASSYSTGGSSLEQYF. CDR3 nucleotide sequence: TGTGCCAGCAGTTACTCGACCGGGGGTTCCTCGCTGGAGCAGTACTTC.

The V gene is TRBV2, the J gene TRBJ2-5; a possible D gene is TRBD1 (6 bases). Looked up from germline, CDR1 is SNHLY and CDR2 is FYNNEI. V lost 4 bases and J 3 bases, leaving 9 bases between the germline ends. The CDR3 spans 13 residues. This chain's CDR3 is CASSGGQKETQYF. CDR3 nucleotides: TGTGCCAGCAGTGGAGGACAGAAAGAGACCCAGTACTTC.

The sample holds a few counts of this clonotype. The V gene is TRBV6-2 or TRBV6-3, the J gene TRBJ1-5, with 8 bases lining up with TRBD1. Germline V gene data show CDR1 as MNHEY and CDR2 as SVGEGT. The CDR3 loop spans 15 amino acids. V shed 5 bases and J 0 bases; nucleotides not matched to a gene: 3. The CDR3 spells CASSRGQGSNQPQHF. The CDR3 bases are TGTGCCAGCAGTCGAGGACAGGGTAGCAATCAGCCCCAGCATTTT.

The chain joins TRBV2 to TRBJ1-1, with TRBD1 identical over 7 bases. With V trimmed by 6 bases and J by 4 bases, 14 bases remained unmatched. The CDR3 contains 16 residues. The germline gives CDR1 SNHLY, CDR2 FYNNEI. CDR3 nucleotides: TGTGCCAGCAGGGCTCCCCCGGACAGGTTTGCCACTGAAGCTTTCTTT. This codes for CASRAPPDRFATEAFF.

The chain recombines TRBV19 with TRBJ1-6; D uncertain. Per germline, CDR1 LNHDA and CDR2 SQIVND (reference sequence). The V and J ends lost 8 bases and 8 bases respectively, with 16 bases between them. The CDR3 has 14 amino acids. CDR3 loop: CASVRRTGDSPLHF. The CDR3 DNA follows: TGTGCCAGTGTAAGACGGACCGGGGATTCACCCCTCCACTTT.

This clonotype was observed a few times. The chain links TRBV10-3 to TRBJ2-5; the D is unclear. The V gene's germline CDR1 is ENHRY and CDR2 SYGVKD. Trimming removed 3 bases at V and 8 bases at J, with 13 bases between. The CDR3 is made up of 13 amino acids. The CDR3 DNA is TGTGCCATCAGTGAATCCCTGGAGAGAACCCAGTACTTC. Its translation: CAISESLERTQYF.

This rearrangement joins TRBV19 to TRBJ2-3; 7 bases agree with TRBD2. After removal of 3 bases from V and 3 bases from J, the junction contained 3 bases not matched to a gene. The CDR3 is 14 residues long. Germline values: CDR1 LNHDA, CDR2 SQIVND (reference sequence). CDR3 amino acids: CASSIKAGTDTQYF. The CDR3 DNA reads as TGTGCCAGTAGTATTAAAGCGGGAACAGATACGCAGTATTTT.

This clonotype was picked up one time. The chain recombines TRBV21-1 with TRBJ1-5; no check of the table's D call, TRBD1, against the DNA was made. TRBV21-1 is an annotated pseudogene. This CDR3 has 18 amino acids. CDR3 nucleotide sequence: TGTGCCAGCAGCAAAGAGAGGGCCGACAGGGACTTCAATCAGCCCCAGCATTTT. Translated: CASSKERADRDFNQPQHF.

The CDR3, as DNA: TGTGCCTGCAGCGGACGAACGGGTACACCCCTCCACTTT. Its translation is CACSGRTGTPLHF. The rearrangement uses TRBV30 and TRBJ1-6; D is unresolved. Germline assignment: CDR1 GTSNPN and CDR2 SVGIG (reference sequence). Trimming took off 6 bases at V and 11 bases at J, with 17 bases between the two ends. This CDR3 is built from 13 residues.

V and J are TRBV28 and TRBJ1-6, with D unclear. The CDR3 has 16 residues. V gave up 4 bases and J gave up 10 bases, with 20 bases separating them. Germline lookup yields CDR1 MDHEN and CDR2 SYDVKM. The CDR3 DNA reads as TGTGCCAGCAGTTCACTGCGCCGCCATCTTCTCTCACCCCTCCACTTT. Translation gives CASSSLRRHLLSPLHF. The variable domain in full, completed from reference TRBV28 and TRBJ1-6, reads DVKVTQSSRYLVKRTGEKVFLECVQDMDHENMFWYRQDPGLGLRLIYFSYDVKMKEKGDIPEGYSVSREKKERFSLILESASTNQTSMYLCASSSLRRHLLSPLHFGNGTRLTVT.

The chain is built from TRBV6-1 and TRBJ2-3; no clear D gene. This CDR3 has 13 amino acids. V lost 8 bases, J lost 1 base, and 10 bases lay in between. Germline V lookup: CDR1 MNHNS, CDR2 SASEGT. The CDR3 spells CASVGTRTDTQYF. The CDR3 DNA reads TGTGCCAGCGTCGGCACGCGCACAGATACGCAGTATTTT.

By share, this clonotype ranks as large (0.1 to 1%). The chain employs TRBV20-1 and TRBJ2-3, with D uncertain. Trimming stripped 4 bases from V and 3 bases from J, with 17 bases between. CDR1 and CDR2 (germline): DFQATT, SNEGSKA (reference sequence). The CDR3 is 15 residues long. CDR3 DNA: TGCAGTGCTAATTTCCCGGGCTCCGGGACAGATACGCAGTATTTT. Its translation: CSANFPGSGTDTQYF.

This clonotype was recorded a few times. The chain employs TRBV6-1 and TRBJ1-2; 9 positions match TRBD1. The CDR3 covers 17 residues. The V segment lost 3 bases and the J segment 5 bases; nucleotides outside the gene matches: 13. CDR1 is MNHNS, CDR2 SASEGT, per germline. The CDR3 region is CASSDLSGQGLWYGYTF. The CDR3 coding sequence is TGTGCCAGCAGTGACCTCTCAGGACAGGGGCTGTGGTATGGCTACACCTTC.

The CDR3 here is CASSLGIAGGEETQYF. The CDR3 DNA follows: TGTGCCAGCAGCTTAGGGATAGCGGGAGGGGAAGAGACCCAGTACTTC. The chain employs TRBV7-2 and TRBJ2-5; 11 nucleotides agree with TRBD2. The germline V gene has CDR1 SGHTA and CDR2 FQGNSA. This CDR3 has 16 residues. V lost 1 base, J lost 3 bases, and 4 bases stayed unmatched. The full variable domain, rest sourced from reference TRBV7-2 and TRBJ2-5, is GAGVSQSPSNKVTEKGKDVELRCDPISGHTALYWYRQSLGQGLEFLIYFQGNSAPDKSGLPSDRFSAERTGGSVSTLTIQRTQQEDSAVYLCASSLGIAGGEETQYFGPGTRLLVL.

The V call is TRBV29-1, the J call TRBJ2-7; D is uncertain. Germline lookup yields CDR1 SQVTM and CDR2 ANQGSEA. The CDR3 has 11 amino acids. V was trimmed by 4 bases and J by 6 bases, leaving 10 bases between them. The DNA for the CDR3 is TGCAGCGTTGGCCGGGTGCGCGAGCAGTACTTC. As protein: CSVGRVREQYF.